This T cell receptor (beta chain) was observed in a study of technical replicates of blood from a handful of donors. This CDR3 spans 14 amino acids. V lost 7 bases to trimming and J lost 7 bases, with 16 bases between them. Germline V gene lookup returns CDR1 SNHLY and CDR2 FYNNEI. The repertoire was sequenced with immunoSEQ multiplex PCR; TCRdb's copy has only in-frame clones and lacks some. The repertoire holds about 74,000 clones, with roughly 95% as singletons. The source material was T cells isolated from PBMCs. The receptor was derived from a human donor in good health. The chain has TRBV2 and TRBJ1-4; tentative D call: TRBD1 (5 bases). The CDR3, as DNA: TGTGCCAGCAATCCCAGGGATTGGGGTGAAAAACTGTTTTTT. This encodes CASNPRDWGEKLFF.